These T cell receptor beta chains were read from a single sample in a study of shared clonotypes between healthy human individuals. Profiling relied on immunoSEQ multiplex PCR, and the TCRdb table lists in-frame clones only, not all of them. This sample carries hundreds of thousands of clones, 92% of them seen once, and the ten largest clones take about 25%. The sample was naive CD8+ T cells sorted from blood. These TCRs come from a man aged 25-45 years in good health. CDR3s include the opening cysteine and the closing phenylalanine or tryptophan. The size field is filled for only some rows; it gives once, few, many or a size class.

>once|TRBJ2-7|TRBV5-4
CASRTDSSEQYF
>NA|TRBJ1-5|TRBV6-6
CASSRARGSNQPQHF
>NA|TRBJ2-1|TRBV7-9
CASSSDNEQFF
>NA|TRBJ2-7|TRBV5-4
CASSLLLATYPYEQYF
>NA|TRBJ2-7|TRBV27
CASSLYGGPPKNEQYF
>NA|TRBJ2-1|TRBV15
CATSSPTSGEGLGNEQFF
>NA|TRBJ2-5|TRBV5-6
CASSWTGKETQYF
>NA|TRBJ2-1|TRBV19
CASSPPALVEQFF
>few|TRBJ1-2|TRBV27
CASRPAANYGYTF
>NA|TRBJ2-7|TRBV28
CASRTYRGVEQYF
>NA|TRBJ1-1|TRBV7-9
CASSFQGLGAEAFF
>NA|TRBJ2-3|TRBV2
CASSEYVSSTDTQYF
>NA|TRBJ1-1|TRBV5-8
CASGEKAFF
>NA|TRBJ2-2|TRBV4-1
CASSQGGETLTGELFF
>NA|TRBJ1-4|TRBV4-1
CASSQVLTGGEKLFF
>NA|TRBJ2-7|TRBV19
CASSSAASYEQYF
>NA|TRBJ2-3|TRBV7-3
CASSLYQGDGTDTQYF
>NA|TRBJ1-2|TRBV21-1
CASSKAQGKNYGYTF
>NA|TRBJ2-5|TRBV25-1
CASSAWVRGLKETQYF
>once|TRBJ1-4|TRBV7-6
CASSPRGGGAANEKLFF
>once|TRBJ1-1|TRBV29-1
CSVEGVPEAFF
>NA|TRBJ2-7|TRBV7-2
CASSFLPGQGVEQYF
>NA|TRBJ2-7|TRBV28
CASSPELGGPHLYEQYF
>NA|TRBJ2-6|TRBV5-5
CASSPAPGANVLTF
>NA|TRBJ1-2|TRBV9
CASSGRTVAF
>once|TRBJ2-3|TRBV7-2
CASSLETRDTQYF
>NA|TRBJ1-2|TRBV4-2
CASSQESGVSAYGYTF
>few|TRBJ1-3|TRBV4-1
CASSQAAGGYSGNTIYF
>NA|TRBJ1-5|TRBV5-6
CASSLVGGPQHF
>NA|TRBJ2-1|TRBV27
CASSLLNVWGNEQFF
>NA|TRBJ2-1|TRBV4-2
CASSREGRSLNNEQFF
>NA|TRBJ1-5|TRBV19
CASSIHAGGNQPQHF
>few|TRBJ1-2|TRBV13
CASSLGLGSGYGYTF
>NA|TRBJ2-7|TRBV18
CASSPPVPGAYYEQYF
>once|TRBJ2-5|TRBV5-1
CASSLAGGRETQYF
>NA|TRBJ1-1|TRBV15
CATSRNLLQPPNTEAFF
>once|TRBJ2-7|TRBV4-1
CASSHGQGIDEQYF
>NA|TRBJ2-7|TRBV27
CASSWGVTYEQYF
>NA|TRBJ2-5|TRBV6-6
CASSYRGGGTQYF
>once|TRBJ1-1|TRBV7-6
CASSLYLGTEAFF
>NA|TRBJ2-5|TRBV7-9
CASSPKQGITETQYF
>NA|TRBJ2-5|TRBV7-9
CASSLARVWETQYF
>NA|TRBJ2-5|TRBV5-4
CASSLGQVLETQYF
>NA|TRBJ1-2|TRBV28
CASSLFRPGGYGYTF
>NA|TRBJ1-1|TRBV6-5
CASSYSRGGLGFF
>NA|TRBJ1-3|TRBV15
CATSRVGLGDGTIYF
>once|TRBJ1-3|TRBV27
CASSALGLTGNTIYF
>NA|TRBJ1-1|TRBV30
CAWSVGGGPSEAFF
>NA|TRBJ1-3|TRBV28
CASSHRGFGNTIYF
>NA|TRBJ2-1|TRBV7-8
CASSLGGALHYNEQFF
>NA|TRBJ2-7|TRBV2
CASSGYSEPYEQYF
>NA|TRBJ2-1|TRBV7-3
CASSTPGRGKEKFF
>NA|TRBJ2-1|TRBV11-2
CASSLESLGTPYNEQFF
>NA|TRBJ2-2|TRBV7-6
CASSESVGSVGGELFF